The T cell receptor beta chain described here comes from a study of cytomegalovirus exposure and HLA in healthy donors. Here immunoSEQ multiplex PCR was the method, and the copy in TCRdb shows in-frame clones only, minus some. The table has about 160,000 clones, almost 85% seen once. Regarding this clone: Its antigen is unknown.

General study results and limits: The listing of about 150 TCR beta chains classed them as cytomegalovirus-associated. The tendency of first-cohort TCR clusters to co-occur in the 120 or so validation repertoires emerged from a later analysis. Reports showed the classifier diagnosing cytomegalovirus status with high specificity and sensitivity. For most TCR sequences rarity was the rule, although some public TCRs occurred in many donors.

This CDR3 is built from 12 residues. V shed 4 bases and J 8 bases; nucleotides not matched to a gene: 5. Germline CDR1 reads MNHEY; CDR2 reads SVGAGI. This sequence was found in a young man in good health and CMV-seropositive. The chain employs TRBV6-5 and TRBJ2-7, with 7 nucleotides matching TRBD1. The sequenced sample consisted of PBMCs. CDR3 in amino acids: CASSFDRVKQYF. The CDR3 DNA follows: TGTGCCAGCAGTTTTGACAGGGTAAAGCAGTACTTC.